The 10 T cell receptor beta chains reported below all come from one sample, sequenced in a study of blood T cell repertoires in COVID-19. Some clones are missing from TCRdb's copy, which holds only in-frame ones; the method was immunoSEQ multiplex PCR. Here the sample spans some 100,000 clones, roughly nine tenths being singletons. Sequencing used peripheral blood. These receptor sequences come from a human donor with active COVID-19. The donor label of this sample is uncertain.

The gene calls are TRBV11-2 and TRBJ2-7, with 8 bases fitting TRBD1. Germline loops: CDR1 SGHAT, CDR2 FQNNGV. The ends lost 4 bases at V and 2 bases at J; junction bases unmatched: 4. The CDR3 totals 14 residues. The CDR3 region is CASSSLRGPYEQYF. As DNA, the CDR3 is TGTGCCAGCAGCTCACTCAGGGGGCCCTACGAGCAGTACTTC.

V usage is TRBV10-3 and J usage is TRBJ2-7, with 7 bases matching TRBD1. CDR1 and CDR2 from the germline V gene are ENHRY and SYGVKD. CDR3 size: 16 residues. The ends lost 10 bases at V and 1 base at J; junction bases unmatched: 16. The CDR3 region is CATQDRLKASSYEQYF. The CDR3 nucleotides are TGTGCCACCCAGGACAGGCTCAAGGCGTCTTCCTACGAGCAGTACTTC.

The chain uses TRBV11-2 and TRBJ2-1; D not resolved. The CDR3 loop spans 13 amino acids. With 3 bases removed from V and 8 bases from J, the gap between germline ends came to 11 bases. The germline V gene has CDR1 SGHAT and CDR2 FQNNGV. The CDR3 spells CASSFSKTDEQFF. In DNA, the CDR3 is TGTGCCAGCAGCTTTTCGAAAACGGATGAGCAGTTCTTC.

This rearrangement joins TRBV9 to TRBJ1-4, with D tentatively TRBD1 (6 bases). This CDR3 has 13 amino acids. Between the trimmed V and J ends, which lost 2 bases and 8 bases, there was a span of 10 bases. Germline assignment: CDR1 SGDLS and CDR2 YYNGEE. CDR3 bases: TGTGCCAGCAGCGTCACAGGGAAGGAAAAACTGTTTTTT. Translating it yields CASSVTGKEKLFF. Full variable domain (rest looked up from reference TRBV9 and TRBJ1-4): DSGVTQTPKHLITATGQRVTLRCSPRSGDLSVYWYQQSLDQGLQFLIQYYNGEERAKGNILERFSAQQFPDLHSELNLSSLELGDSALYFCASSVTGKEKLFFGSGTQLSVL.

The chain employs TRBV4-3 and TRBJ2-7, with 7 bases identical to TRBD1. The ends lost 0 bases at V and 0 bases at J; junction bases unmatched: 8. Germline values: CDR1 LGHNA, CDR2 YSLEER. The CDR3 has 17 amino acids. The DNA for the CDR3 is TGCGCCAGCAGCCAAGACCGACTGGGACAGAGCTCCTACGAGCAGTACTTC. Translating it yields CASSQDRLGQSSYEQYF.

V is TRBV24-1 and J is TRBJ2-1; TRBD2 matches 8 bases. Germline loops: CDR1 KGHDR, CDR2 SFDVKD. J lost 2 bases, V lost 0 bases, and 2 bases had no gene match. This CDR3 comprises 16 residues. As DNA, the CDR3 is TGTGCCACCAGTGATTTGACAGCGGGGGCCTACAATGAGCAGTTCTTC. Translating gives CATSDLTAGAYNEQFF.

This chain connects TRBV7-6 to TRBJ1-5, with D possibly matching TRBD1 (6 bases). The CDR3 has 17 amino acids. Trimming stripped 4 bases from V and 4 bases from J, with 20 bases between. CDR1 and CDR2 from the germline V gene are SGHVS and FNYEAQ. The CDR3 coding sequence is TGTGCCAGCAGCTCGAATTCAGGGGTTGCCCGAAATCAGCCCCAGCATTTT. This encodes CASSSNSGVARNQPQHF.

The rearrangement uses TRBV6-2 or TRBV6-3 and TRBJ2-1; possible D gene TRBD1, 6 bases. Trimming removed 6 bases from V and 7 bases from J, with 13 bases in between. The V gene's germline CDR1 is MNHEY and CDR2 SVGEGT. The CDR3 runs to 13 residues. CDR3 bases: TGTGCCAGCAGCTGGACAGAGTTAAATGAGCAGTTCTTC. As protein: CASSWTELNEQFF.

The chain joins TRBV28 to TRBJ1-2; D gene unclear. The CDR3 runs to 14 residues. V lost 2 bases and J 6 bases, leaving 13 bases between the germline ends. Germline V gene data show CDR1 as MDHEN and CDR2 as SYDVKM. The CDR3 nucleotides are TGTGCCAGCAGTTTAGGTCTAGAATGGGATGGCTACACCTTC. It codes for CASSLGLEWDGYTF.

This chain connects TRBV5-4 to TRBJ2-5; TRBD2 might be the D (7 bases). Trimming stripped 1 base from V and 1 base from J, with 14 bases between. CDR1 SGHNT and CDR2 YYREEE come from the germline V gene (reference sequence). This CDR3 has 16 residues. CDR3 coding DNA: TGTGCCAGCAGCTTGAAGGCAGGGGAGGGCCAAGAGACCCAGTACTTC. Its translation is CASSLKAGEGQETQYF.